These 21 T cell receptor beta chains came from one sample sequenced in a study of T cell responses to AZD1222 COVID-19 vaccine. The assay was immunoSEQ multiplex PCR, and TCRdb's table has in-frame clones only and misses some. Of 200,000 to 250,000 clones listed, just over 90% are singletons. The sample in question was peripheral blood, obtained on day 0 of MenACWY control vaccination. The source is an adult in good health.

This clone was observed a few times. This rearrangement joins TRBV4-1 to TRBJ2-1; 16 nucleotides align to TRBD2. Trimming removed 2 bases from V and 0 bases from J; junction bases left unmatched: 7. The length of the CDR3 is 20 residues. Germline V lookup: CDR1 MGHRA, CDR2 YSYEKL. DNA of the CDR3: TGCGCCAGCAGCCAAATGGGACTAGCGGGGGGGCGAGACTCCTACAATGAGCAGTTCTTC. This gives the protein CASSQMGLAGGRDSYNEQFF.

The chain is built from TRBV5-4 and TRBJ1-6, with unresolved D. The ends were cut back, 3 bases at V and 2 bases at J, with 9 bases in the middle. The CDR3 runs to 15 residues. CDR1 is SGHNT, CDR2 YYREEE, per germline (reference sequence). The CDR3 DNA reads TGTGCCAGCAGCTCGCACAGTACCTATAATTCACCCCTCCACTTT. This encodes CASSSHSTYNSPLHF.

The rearrangement joins TRBV10-1 to TRBJ2-1, with TRBD1 matching over 9 bases. This CDR3 is 16 amino acids long. The junction had 7 bases not matched to a gene; V was cut back by 0 bases and J by 7 bases. Germline V gene lookup returns CDR1 WNHNN and CDR2 SYGVQD (reference sequence). The CDR3 DNA is TGCGCCAGCAGTGAGTCGACGGGACAGGGCCTAAATGAGCAGTTCTTC. Translated: CASSESTGQGLNEQFF.

The chain recombines TRBV2 with TRBJ1-1; D unresolved. V lost 3 bases and J 0 bases, leaving 8 bases between the germline ends. The CDR3 runs 14 residues. Germline CDR1 is SNHLY and CDR2 is FYNNEI. The CDR3 loop is CASSELGMNTEAFF. The CDR3 DNA follows: TGTGCCAGCAGTGAGCTGGGGATGAACACTGAAGCTTTCTTT.

This clone appeared a few times. J is TRBJ1-2 and V is TRBV5-4, with D perhaps TRBD1 (5 bases). The germline gives CDR1 SGHNT, CDR2 YYREEE (reference sequence). This CDR3 contains 13 residues. Between the trimmed V and J ends, which lost 2 bases and 8 bases, there was a span of 13 bases. CDR3 amino acids: CASSLDRGAGYTF. CDR3 coding DNA: TGTGCCAGCAGCTTAGACCGCGGGGCGGGCTACACCTTC.

This chain joins TRBV19 and TRBJ1-5; D remains ambiguous. Germline assignment: CDR1 LNHDA and CDR2 SQIVND (reference sequence). The CDR3 is made up of 12 amino acids. V was clipped by 7 bases and J by 1 base, with 5 bases between them. Here the CDR3 reads CASNDSNQPQHF. The CDR3 DNA is TGTGCCAGTAATGACAGCAATCAGCCCCAGCATTTT.

The rearrangement uses TRBV18 and TRBJ1-2; TRBD1 matches 7 bases. The CDR3 covers 14 residues. The germline gives CDR1 KGHSH, CDR2 LQKENI. V trimming: 0 bases; J trimming: 5 bases; junction bases outside the gene matches: 3. In DNA form, the CDR3 reads TGTGCCAGCTCACCACCGGGACAGAGTTATGGCTACACCTTC. This encodes CASSPPGQSYGYTF. The whole variable domain, remainder taken from reference TRBV18 and TRBJ1-2, is NAGVMQNPRHLVRRRGQEARLRCSPMKGHSHVYWYRQLPEEGLKFMVYLQKENIIDESGMPKERFSAEFPKEGPSILRIQQVVRGDSAAYFCASSPPGQSYGYTFGSGTRLTVV.

The J gene is TRBJ1-2, the V gene TRBV30, with D unresolved. The CDR3 has 12 amino acids. Germline CDR1 reads GTSNPN; CDR2 reads SVGIG (reference sequence). Trimming removed 0 bases at V and 7 bases at J, with 9 bases between. CDR3 nucleotide sequence: TGTGCCTGGAGTGTACCACAGCGTGGCTACACCTTC. Translating it yields CAWSVPQRGYTF.

This chain uses TRBV7-9 with TRBJ1-1, with 7 bases aligning to TRBD1. This CDR3 region has 15 residues. Germline V gives CDR1 SEHNR, CDR2 FQNEAQ (reference sequence). The ends lost 7 bases at V and 4 bases at J; junction bases unmatched: 12. CDR3 nucleotides: TGTGCCAGCACCAACCAACAGGGGTTAATCACTGAAGCTTTCTTT. Translating gives CASTNQQGLITEAFF.

V usage is TRBV7-9 and J usage is TRBJ1-4; D not resolved. Trimming took 2 bases from V and 8 from J, leaving 6 bases between them. This CDR3 spans 12 amino acids. Germline loops: CDR1 SEHNR, CDR2 FQNEAQ (reference sequence). CDR3 in amino acids: CASSLTYEKLFF. CDR3 DNA: TGTGCCAGCAGCTTAACTTACGAAAAACTGTTTTTT.

This clone has only a few counts. Here the CDR3 DNA reads TGTGCCAGCAGAAACAGGGCTTATAGCAATCAGCCCCAGCATTTT. Protein sequence: CASRNRAYSNQPQHF. This chain uses TRBV27 with TRBJ1-5; a weak D match, TRBD1 (6 bases). V lost 6 bases and J lost 0, with 12 bases in between. CDR1 is MNHEY, CDR2 SMNVEV, per germline (reference sequence). This CDR3 spans 15 amino acids.

The chain employs TRBV15 and TRBJ1-5, with TRBD1 matching over 8 bases. This CDR3 is 15 amino acids long. The trim removed 3 bases at V and 7 bases at J, leaving 8 bases unmatched. Germline CDR1 is LNHNV and CDR2 is YYDKDF (reference sequence). The CDR3 nucleotides are TGTGCCACCAGCAGTGGAGGGACAGGAAGACAGCCCCAGCATTTT. As protein: CATSSGGTGRQPQHF.

The chain joins TRBV12-1 to TRBJ1-2; TRBD1 is taken as the D call from the table, unchecked against the DNA. TRBV12-1 is classified as a pseudogene. The CDR3 spans 14 residues. In nucleotides, the CDR3 is TGTGCCAGCAGCTTTGCGGGAACAGGGGATGGCTACACCTTC. Translating gives CASSFAGTGDGYTF.

This chain uses TRBV13 with TRBJ2-3; 8 bases fit TRBD2. The CDR3 covers 11 residues. The ends lost 4 bases at V and 12 bases at J; junction bases unmatched: 3. Germline CDR1 PRHDT, CDR2 FYEKMQ (reference sequence). CDR3 bases: TGTGCCAGCAGCTCGGGACTAGTACAGTATTTT. This gives the protein CASSSGLVQYF.

This chain joins TRBV7-2 and TRBJ2-2, with a tentative D call TRBD1 (5 bases). Germline V lookup: CDR1 SGHTA, CDR2 FQGNSA. The CDR3 runs 16 residues. Trimming took off 2 bases at V and 3 bases at J, with 13 bases between the two ends. The CDR3 here is CASSLYTGPDTGELFF. CDR3 DNA: TGTGCCAGCAGCTTATATACAGGCCCGGACACCGGGGAGCTGTTTTTT.

The rearrangement uses TRBV7-2 and TRBJ2-1, with D possibly matching TRBD2 (7 bases). Germline assignment: CDR1 SGHTA and CDR2 FQGNSA. V lost 4 bases and J lost 6, with 16 bases in between. The CDR3 contains 15 residues. The CDR3 region has the DNA TGTGCCAGCAGCTACGTTGGGGGGGCAGTCAATGAGCAGTTCTTC. It yields the protein CASSYVGGAVNEQFF.

The V call is TRBV4-1, the J call TRBJ2-7, with D possibly matching TRBD1 (7 bases). CDR3 length: 17 residues. Germline values: CDR1 MGHRA, CDR2 YSYEKL. The V and J ends lost 1 base and 12 bases respectively, with 28 bases between them. CDR3 nucleotide sequence: TGCGCCAGCAGCCAAGTCTTGGTGCGGGACAGCTCAGGCCGAAGGTACTTC. It translates to CASSQVLVRDSSGRRYF.

The count of this clone is one. V usage is TRBV6-5 and J usage is TRBJ1-4; D ambiguous. V lost 0 bases to trimming and J lost 5 bases, with 10 bases between them. Per germline, CDR1 MNHEY and CDR2 SVGAGI. The CDR3 is 15 amino acids. The CDR3 DNA follows: TGTGCCAGCAGTTACTCGTCCCGGGCAAATGAAAAACTGTTTTTT. It encodes CASSYSSRANEKLFF.

The gene calls are TRBV6-2 or TRBV6-3 and TRBJ1-5; 8 bases fit TRBD1. The CDR3 covers 16 residues. J gave up 3 bases and V 2 bases, and 6 bases lay outside the gene matches. Germline CDR1 reads MNHEY; CDR2 reads SVGEGT. The CDR3 protein is CASSYHGRGLNQPQHF. The DNA of the CDR3 is TGTGCCAGCAGTTACCACGGCAGGGGGCTCAATCAGCCCCAGCATTTT.

This chain uses TRBV27 with TRBJ2-1; 7 nucleotides align to TRBD2. This CDR3 is built from 13 residues. Trimming removed 8 bases from V and 7 bases from J; junction bases left unmatched: 8. Germline lookup yields CDR1 MNHEY and CDR2 SMNVEV (reference sequence). The CDR3 loop is CASRTQGGNEQFF. The DNA of the CDR3 is TGTGCCAGCCGGACCCAGGGAGGGAATGAGCAGTTCTTC.

The V call is TRBV10-1, the J call TRBJ2-7; no clear D gene. Trimming took 3 bases from V and 3 from J, leaving 9 bases between them. CDR3 length equals 13 residues. The germline CDR1 and CDR2 sequences are WNHNN and SYGVQD (reference sequence). The CDR3 DNA sequence: TGCGCCAGCAGTGAACGCCATAGCTACGAGCAGTACTTC. Translating it yields CASSERHSYEQYF.